The 30 T cell receptor beta chains in this list originate from one sample, sequenced in a study of T cells in Graves' hyperthyroidism and ophthalmopathy. TCR beta CDR3 regions were amplified from RNA. The study used the HTBI primer set for a first-round RT-PCR of the TCR CDR3. TCRdb reprocessed the multiplex PCR reads via MiXCR and lists one record per CDR3 protein. The table records over 550,000 distinct CDR3 sequences, approximately 15% of them present only once. Sequenced: blood. Source of these receptors: a woman between 18 and 29 years old with Graves' hyperthyroidism.

The chain has TRBV6-9 and TRBJ2-5; perhaps TRBD2 as D (5 bases). CDR3 size: 14 residues. V lost 1 base to trimming and J lost 3 bases, with 9 bases between them. Germline assignment: CDR1 MNHGY and CDR2 SVAAGI. The CDR3 coding sequence is TGTGCCAGCAGTTATTTAGCGCTTAAAGAGACCCAGTACTTC. This gives the protein CASSYLALKETQYF.

J is TRBJ1-1 and V is TRBV15, with a possible D match to TRBD1 (6 bases). CDR3 size: 15 residues. Germline-derived CDR1 and CDR2 are LNHNV and YYDKDF (reference sequence). V gave up 0 bases and J gave up 4 bases, with 12 bases separating them. The CDR3 spells CATSRDHGGGTEAFF. The CDR3 nucleotides are TGTGCCACCAGCAGAGATCATGGGGGCGGCACTGAAGCTTTCTTT.

This clonotype was recorded a few times. The rearrangement joins TRBV3-1 to TRBJ1-2, with 9 nucleotides matching TRBD1. From germline, CDR1 is LGHDT and CDR2 YNNKEL (reference sequence). This CDR3 has 14 residues. The trim removed 1 base at V and 8 bases at J, leaving 5 bases unmatched. CDR3 nucleotides: TGTGCCAGCAGCCAAGCGGGACAGGGAAACGGCTACACCTTC. Its translation is CASSQAGQGNGYTF.

The genes are TRBV7-9 and TRBJ2-7, with D possibly TRBD1 on 5 matching bases. The CDR3 runs to 14 residues. The germline V gene has CDR1 SEHNR and CDR2 FQNEAQ (reference sequence). V lost 1 base, J lost 4 bases, and 11 bases lay in between. CDR3 nucleotides: TGTGCCAGCAGCTTAGTACAGGTACCTTACGAGCAGTACTTC. Translation: CASSLVQVPYEQYF.

In this sample, this clonotype turned up many times. J is TRBJ2-2 and V is TRBV7-2, with 9 bases that match TRBD1. The junction had 8 bases not matched to a gene; V was cut back by 5 bases and J by 1 base. Germline CDR1 and CDR2: SGHTA and FQGNSA. The CDR3 totals 17 residues. The DNA for the CDR3 is TGTGCCAGCAGCGAACGAAAGACAGGGGGGAACACCGGGGAGCTGTTTTTT. Translating it yields CASSERKTGGNTGELFF.

The chain is built from TRBV7-6 and TRBJ2-1; D gene uncertain. Trimming cost V 2 bases and J 4 bases, with 12 bases left between them. The CDR3 length is 15 residues. The germline CDR1 and CDR2 sequences are SGHVS and FNYEAQ. CDR3 DNA: TGTGCCAGCAGCTTAAGTTTCTCGAGTTACAATGAGCAGTTCTTC. Residues: CASSLSFSSYNEQFF.

There are a few counts of this clonotype. The genes are TRBV19 and TRBJ1-5, with a tentative D call TRBD1 (5 bases). Trimming pared 10 bases from V and 2 bases from J, leaving 12 bases between. This CDR3 is built from 13 residues. The germline V gene has CDR1 LNHDA and CDR2 SQIVND (reference sequence). CDR3: CATQIGGNQPQHF. DNA for the CDR3: TGTGCCACCCAAATAGGGGGCAATCAGCCCCAGCATTTT.

Comments on this clonotype: This may arise from a read error, as a much more abundant clone is one base away. J is TRBJ2-7 and V is TRBV5-1, with a tentative D call TRBD2 (5 bases). The J call is in doubt because the DNA end fits TRBJ2-1 better. This CDR3 comprises 14 residues. Germline CDR1 is SGHRS and CDR2 is YFSETQ. CDR3 DNA sequence: TGCGCCAGCAGCTTGGGGGGAGTGGGCTACGAGCAGTTCTTC. Translating gives CASSLGGVGYEQFF.

This clonotype was observed a few times. V is TRBV20-1 and J is TRBJ2-7; D gene uncertain. The V gene lost 0 bases and the J gene lost 0 bases, with 12 bases spanning the gap. This CDR3 region has 15 residues. The germline CDR1 and CDR2 sequences are DFQATT and SNEGSKA (reference sequence). The CDR3 protein is CSARDLSASSYEQYF. The CDR3 nucleotides read TGCAGTGCTAGAGATTTGTCGGCGAGCTCCTACGAGCAGTACTTC.

CDR3 in amino acids: CASSVGLPSSYEQYF. CDR3 nucleotides: TGTGCCAGCAGCGTAGGTCTTCCCTCCTCCTACGAGCAGTACTTC. This rearrangement joins TRBV9 to TRBJ2-7; D is uncertain. The CDR3 is made up of 15 amino acids. With 0 bases removed from V and 0 bases from J, the gap between germline ends came to 10 bases. Germline V CDR1 and CDR2: SGDLS, YYNGEE.

This clonotype has just a few counts. This chain uses TRBV7-8 with TRBJ2-3; 11 positions agree with TRBD2. V trimming: 3 bases; J trimming: 2 bases; junction bases outside the gene matches: 1. The germline gives CDR1 SGHVS, CDR2 FQNEAQ. This CDR3 contains 15 residues. CDR3 nucleotides: TGTGCCAGCAGCTTGACTAGCGGGGACACAGATACGCAGTATTTT. It is translated as CASSLTSGDTDTQYF.

The chain is built from TRBV28 and TRBJ1-2; possibly TRBD1 for D (5 bases). Looked up from germline, CDR1 is MDHEN and CDR2 is SYDVKM. V was trimmed by 7 bases and J by 8 bases, leaving 17 bases between them. This CDR3 has 13 amino acids. CDR3 in amino acids: CASNQQGPGGYTF. The CDR3 bases are TGTGCCAGCAATCAGCAGGGACCGGGAGGCTACACCTTC.

This clonotype was counted a few times. V and J are TRBV6-2 or TRBV6-3 and TRBJ1-2; 7 bases map to TRBD1. The germline CDR1 and CDR2 sequences are MNHEY and SVGEGT. V gave up 2 bases and J gave up 5 bases; unmatched junction bases: 5. This CDR3 has 14 residues. CDR3 bases: TGTGCCAGCAGTTACCCCGGGACAGTTTATGGCTACACCTTC. It is translated as CASSYPGTVYGYTF.

In its sample, this clonotype was seen many times. J is TRBJ2-7 and V is TRBV20-1; no clear D gene. Germline-derived CDR1 and CDR2 are DFQATT and SNEGSKA (reference sequence). The CDR3 extends over 13 amino acids. V dropped 0 bases and J dropped 0 bases, with 6 bases sitting between them. CDR3 nucleotide sequence: TGCAGTGCTAGAGAGGGAACCTCCTACGAGCAGTACTTC. It specifies CSAREGTSYEQYF.

The chain employs TRBV6-2 or TRBV6-3 and TRBJ2-1; TRBD2 matches 12 bases. The CDR3 runs 16 residues. Unmatched junction bases numbered 4, after V lost 5 bases and J lost 2 bases. Germline V gives CDR1 MNHEY, CDR2 SVGEGT. DNA of the CDR3: TGTGCCAGCAGTCTTTGGACTAGCGGGACCTACAATGAGCAGTTCTTC. Its translation: CASSLWTSGTYNEQFF.

This chain links TRBV12-3 or TRBV12-4 with TRBJ1-1; D ambiguous. There are 12 residues in the CDR3. Trimming shortened V by 1 base and J by 6 bases, and 6 bases separated the two germline ends. Here the CDR3 reads CASSLGVPEAFF. CDR3 sequence (DNA): TGTGCCAGCAGTTTAGGGGTACCTGAAGCTTTCTTT.

This clonotype was recorded at least ten times. V usage is TRBV19 and J usage is TRBJ1-1; no clear D. Germline-derived CDR1 and CDR2 are LNHDA and SQIVND (reference sequence). The V end was cut by 0 bases, the J end by 1 base, with 6 bases between. This CDR3 is built from 14 residues. For the CDR3, the DNA is TGTGCCAGTAGTATAGACCGACAGAACACTGAAGCTTTCTTT. Amino acids: CASSIDRQNTEAFF.

J is TRBJ1-2 and V is TRBV2; no reliable D call. The CDR3 consists of 13 residues. V shed 9 bases and J shed 2 bases, with 13 bases lying between them. Per the germline V gene, CDR1 is SNHLY and CDR2 is FYNNEI. DNA for the CDR3: TGTGCCAGAACACCCACTGTCAACTATGGCTACACCTTC. Its protein is CARTPTVNYGYTF.

The J gene is TRBJ2-1, the V gene TRBV12-3 or TRBV12-4, with D hard to call. The CDR3 length is 15 residues. The V end lost 7 bases, the J end lost 5 bases, and 18 bases lay between the germline ends. DNA for the CDR3: TGTGCCAGCAACGCGGAGCTGGGGTTGAACAATGAGCAGTTCTTC. Translated: CASNAELGLNNEQFF.

The chain joins TRBV7-2 to TRBJ1-4; 7 bases line up with TRBD1. Unmatched junction bases numbered 3, after V lost 1 base and J lost 10 bases. The CDR3 contains 13 residues. From germline, CDR1 is SGHTA and CDR2 FQGNSA. The CDR3 DNA is TGTGCCAGCAGCTTAGTGTCAGGGGGAAAACTGTTTTTT. Translating gives CASSLVSGGKLFF.

V gene TRBV19 combines with J gene TRBJ2-3; TRBD2 matches at 13 bases. The V segment lost 5 bases and the J segment 6 bases; nucleotides outside the gene matches: 11. CDR1 LNHDA and CDR2 SQIVND come from the germline V gene (reference sequence). This CDR3 has 17 residues. CDR3 sequence reads: CASSLRTSGRPGDTQYF. Written as DNA, the CDR3 is TGTGCCAGTAGTCTAAGGACTAGCGGGAGACCCGGGGATACGCAGTATTTT.

This clonotype has at least ten counts. The chain uses TRBV6-2 or TRBV6-3 and TRBJ2-7, with unresolved D. The CDR3 length is 13 residues. Germline V gene lookup returns CDR1 MNHEY and CDR2 SVGEGT. V lost 5 bases, J lost 3 bases, and 11 bases lay in between. The CDR3 coding sequence is TGTGCCAGCAGTGGCTCGGTGGGCTACGAGCAGTACTTC. Amino acids: CASSGSVGYEQYF.

V gene TRBV7-2 combines with J gene TRBJ1-6, with D perhaps TRBD1 (6 bases). CDR1 and CDR2 from the germline V gene are SGHTA and FQGNSA. Trimming took 5 bases from V and 10 from J, leaving 18 bases between them. The CDR3 has 15 residues. CDR3 protein: CASSPQGFGKSPLHF. In DNA, the CDR3 is TGTGCCAGCAGCCCACAGGGATTTGGGAAATCACCCCTCCACTTT.

The chain employs TRBV4-1 and TRBJ1-5, with TRBD1 matching 9 bases. This CDR3 spans 17 amino acids. Looked up from germline, CDR1 is MGHRA and CDR2 is YSYEKL. The V segment lost 4 bases and the J segment 1 base; nucleotides outside the gene matches: 8. In nucleotides, the CDR3 is TGCGCCAGCAGCCGGGCGGGACAGGGCCCAAGCAATCAGCCCCAGCATTTT. Protein sequence: CASSRAGQGPSNQPQHF.

The chain joins TRBV9 to TRBJ2-2; D gene uncertain. CDR1 SGDLS and CDR2 YYNGEE come from the germline V gene. The CDR3 has 13 residues. Trimming removed 6 bases at V and 0 bases at J, with 6 bases between. CDR3 sequence: CASTDANTGELFF. In DNA, the CDR3 is TGTGCCAGCACAGACGCGAACACCGGGGAGCTGTTTTTT.

This clonotype was recorded many times. This chain connects TRBV6-1 to TRBJ2-3; TRBD1 agrees at 7 bases. CDR1 is MNHNS, CDR2 SASEGT, per germline. The trim removed 6 bases at V and 2 bases at J, leaving 5 bases unmatched. This CDR3 contains 14 residues. CDR3 protein: CASRTGWATDTQYF. Written as DNA, the CDR3 is TGTGCCAGCAGGACAGGGTGGGCCACAGATACGCAGTATTTT.

V and J are TRBV6-5 and TRBJ2-2; unclear D gene. Germline V CDR1 and CDR2: MNHEY, SVGAGI. The V end was cut by 2 bases, the J end by 0 bases, with 10 bases between. This CDR3 has 16 amino acids. CDR3 protein: CASSYKMVANTGELFF. For the CDR3, the DNA is TGTGCCAGCAGTTACAAGATGGTCGCGAACACCGGGGAGCTGTTTTTT.

This clonotype was observed a few times. The gene calls are TRBV6-4 and TRBJ2-1; 11 bases line up with TRBD2. The junction had 4 bases not matched to a gene; V was cut back by 2 bases and J by 4 bases. Germline CDR1 and CDR2: MRHNA and SNTAGT. CDR3 length equals 16 residues. For the CDR3, the DNA is TGTGCCAGCAGTGACACACTAGCGGGGGAATACAATGAGCAGTTCTTC. It codes for CASSDTLAGEYNEQFF.

This clonotype has a count of ten or more. The rearrangement links TRBV11-3 to TRBJ2-5, with D maybe TRBD1 (5 bases). With 0 bases removed from V and 5 bases from J, the gap between germline ends came to 10 bases. Germline V gene lookup returns CDR1 SGHNT and CDR2 YENEEA. The CDR3 spans 14 residues. The CDR3 is CASSLDRAGETQYF. The CDR3, as DNA: TGTGCCAGCAGCTTAGACAGGGCCGGGGAGACCCAGTACTTC.

CDR3 sequence (DNA): TGTGCCAGCAGCCCTCGTGTTAGGGGGAACTATGGCTACACCTTC. Protein sequence: CASSPRVRGNYGYTF. The chain employs TRBV5-5 and TRBJ1-2, with D possibly matching TRBD1 (6 bases). The CDR3 loop spans 15 amino acids. CDR1 is SGHKS, CDR2 YYEKEE, per germline (reference sequence). V was clipped by 4 bases and J by 2 bases, with 15 bases between them. The variable domain in full, completed from reference TRBV5-5 and TRBJ1-2, reads DAGVTQSPTHLIKTRGQQVTLRCSPISGHKSVSWYQQVLGQGPQFIFQYYEKEERGRGNFPDRFSARQFPNYSSELNVNALLLGDSALYLCASSPRVRGNYGYTFGSGTRLTVV.